The entry that follows covers one T cell receptor beta chain sequence. This entry is derived from a study of neurological immune-mediated disorders. CDR3 size: 15 residues. CDR1 is SNHLY and CDR2 is FYNNEI in the germline V gene. Trimming cost V 11 bases and J 0 bases; bases outside gene matches: 7. The making of cDNA relied on 5'RACE with 10-nucleotide random UMIs. TCRdb reprocessed the 5' RACE reads via MiXCR and lists one record per CDR3 protein. The repertoire consists of about 28,000 distinct CDR3 sequences, with about an eighth occurring once and the leading ten covering about 5.3%. PBMCs stored at -80 C, 2 million in total, were the source of the unsorted libraries.

The gene calls are TRBV2 and TRBJ2-2; 9 nucleotides agree with TRBD1. The receptor comes from a woman aged 55-70 years in good health. Sequencing input: PBMCs. The CDR3 sequence is CAGAQGASNTGELFF. The DNA of the CDR3 is TGTGCCGGAGCACAGGGGGCCTCGAACACCGGGGAGCTGTTTTTT. The complete variable domain, with remaining parts taken from reference TRBV2 and TRBJ2-2, reads EPEVTQTPSHQVTQMGQEVILRCVPISNHLYFYWYRQILGQKVEFLVSFYNNEISEKSEIFDDQFSVERPDGSNFTLKIRSTKLEDSAMYFCAGAQGASNTGELFFGEGSRLTVL.